The T cell receptor (beta chain) described here comes from a study of siplizumab effects on memory and regulatory T cells. The CDR3 runs 16 residues. The V gene's germline CDR1 is SGHDN and CDR2 FVKESK. The V and J ends lost 1 base and 4 bases, in that order; junction bases with no gene match: 5. Profiling relied on immunoSEQ multiplex PCR, and the TCRdb table lists in-frame clones only, not all of them. The profile shows 65,000 to 90,000 clones, just over 90% of them singletons. This TCR derives from a human donor in good health. Sequencing was carried out using CD8+ T cells sorted from blood. This sequence joins TRBV14 and TRBJ1-2, with 11 bases aligning to TRBD1. CDR3 sequence: CASSQVGGTGGYGYTF. The CDR3 bases are TGTGCCAGCAGCCAAGTTGGAGGGACAGGGGGCTATGGCTACACCTTC. The variable domain in full, with the rest retrieved from reference TRBV14 and TRBJ1-2, is EAGVTQFPSHSVIEKGQTVTLRCDPISGHDNLYWYRRVMGKEIKFLLHFVKESKQDESGMPNNRFLAERTGGTYSTLKVQPAELEDSGVYFCASSQVGGTGGYGYTFGSGTRLTVV.